The clone carrying this T cell receptor beta chain was found a few times. Its specificity is unknown. Germline CDR1 and CDR2: MGHRA and YSYEKL. The CDR3 has 15 amino acids. The V and J ends lost 4 bases and 7 bases respectively, with 16 bases between them. This sample stems from a study of T-cell memory formation after mild COVID-19. Study findings and constraints: From day 15 to 85, contracting clones were balanced between CD4 and CD8, whereas later expanders leaned toward CD4+.

MiXCR was run by TCRdb on the 5' RACE reads, yielding one entry per CDR3 protein. The sample holds 350,000 or so distinct CDR3 sequences, around 21% seen once. This rearrangement joins TRBV4-1 to TRBJ2-2; tentatively, D is TRBD1 or TRBD2 (6 bases each). The sequence came from an adult woman who had mild COVID-19 (a few samples of this study predate the infection). Cell type and time point are not known. Sequenced: PBMCs or a T cell subset sorted from them (not recorded which). CDR3: CASSRGRGVFGELFF. CDR3 in DNA: TGCGCCAGCAGCCGGGGAAGGGGGGTCTTCGGGGAGCTGTTTTTT.